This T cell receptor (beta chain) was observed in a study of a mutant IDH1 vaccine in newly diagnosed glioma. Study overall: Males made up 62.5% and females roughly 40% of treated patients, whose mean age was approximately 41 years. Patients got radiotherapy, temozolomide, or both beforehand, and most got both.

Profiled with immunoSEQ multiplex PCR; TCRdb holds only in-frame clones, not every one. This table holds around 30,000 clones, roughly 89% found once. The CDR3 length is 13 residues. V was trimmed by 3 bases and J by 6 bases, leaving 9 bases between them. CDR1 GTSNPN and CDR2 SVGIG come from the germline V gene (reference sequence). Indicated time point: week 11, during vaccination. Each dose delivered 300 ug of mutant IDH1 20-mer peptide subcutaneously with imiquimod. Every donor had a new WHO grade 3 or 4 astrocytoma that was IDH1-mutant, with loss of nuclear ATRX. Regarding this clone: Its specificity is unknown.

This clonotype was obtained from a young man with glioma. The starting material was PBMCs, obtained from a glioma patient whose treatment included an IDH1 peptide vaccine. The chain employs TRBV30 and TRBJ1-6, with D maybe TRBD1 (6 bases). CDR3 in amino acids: CAWRGQINSPLHF. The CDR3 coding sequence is TGTGCCTGGAGAGGACAGATTAATTCACCCCTCCACTTT.